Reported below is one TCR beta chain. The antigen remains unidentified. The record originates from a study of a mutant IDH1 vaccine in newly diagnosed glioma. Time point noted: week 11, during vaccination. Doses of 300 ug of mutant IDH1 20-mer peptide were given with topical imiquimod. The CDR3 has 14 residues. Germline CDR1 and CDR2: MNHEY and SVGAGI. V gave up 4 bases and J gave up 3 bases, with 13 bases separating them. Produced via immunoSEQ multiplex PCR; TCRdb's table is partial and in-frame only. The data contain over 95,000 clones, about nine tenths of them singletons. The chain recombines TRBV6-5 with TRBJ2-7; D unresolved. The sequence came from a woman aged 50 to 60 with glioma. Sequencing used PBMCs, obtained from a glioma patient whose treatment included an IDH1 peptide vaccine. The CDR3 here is CASSSPVIDYEQYF. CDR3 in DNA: TGTGCCAGCAGTTCCCCCGTAATCGACTACGAGCAGTACTTC.